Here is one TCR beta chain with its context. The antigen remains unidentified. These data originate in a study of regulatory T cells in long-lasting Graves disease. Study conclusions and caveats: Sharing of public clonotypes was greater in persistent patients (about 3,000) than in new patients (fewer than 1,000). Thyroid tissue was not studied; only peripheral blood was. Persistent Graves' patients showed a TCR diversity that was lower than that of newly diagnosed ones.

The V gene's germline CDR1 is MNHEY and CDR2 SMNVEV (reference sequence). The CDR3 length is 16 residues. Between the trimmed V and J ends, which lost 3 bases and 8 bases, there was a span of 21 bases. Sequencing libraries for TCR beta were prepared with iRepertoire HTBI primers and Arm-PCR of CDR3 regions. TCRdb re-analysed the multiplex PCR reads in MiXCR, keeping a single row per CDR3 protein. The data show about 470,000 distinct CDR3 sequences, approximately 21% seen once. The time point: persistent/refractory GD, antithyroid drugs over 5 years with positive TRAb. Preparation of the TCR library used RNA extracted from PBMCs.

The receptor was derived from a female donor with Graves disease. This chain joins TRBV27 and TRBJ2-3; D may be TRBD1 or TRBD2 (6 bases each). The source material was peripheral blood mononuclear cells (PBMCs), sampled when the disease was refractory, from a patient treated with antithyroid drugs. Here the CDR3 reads CASSLNLVGGSGTQYF. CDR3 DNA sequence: TGTGCCAGCAGTTTGAATCTAGTGGGGGGCTCGGGTACGCAGTATTTT.